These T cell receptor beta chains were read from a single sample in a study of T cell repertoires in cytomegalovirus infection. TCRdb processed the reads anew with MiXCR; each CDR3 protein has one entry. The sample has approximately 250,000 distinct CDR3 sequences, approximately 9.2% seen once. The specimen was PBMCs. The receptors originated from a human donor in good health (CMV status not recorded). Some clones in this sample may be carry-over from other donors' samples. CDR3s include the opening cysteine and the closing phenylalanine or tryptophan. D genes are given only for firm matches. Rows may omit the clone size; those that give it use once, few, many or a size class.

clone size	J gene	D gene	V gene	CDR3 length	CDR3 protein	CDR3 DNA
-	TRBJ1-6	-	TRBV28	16	CASSLFGVPLNSPLHF	TGTGCCAGCAGTTTATTCGGGGTTCCCTTAAATTCACCCCTCCACTTT
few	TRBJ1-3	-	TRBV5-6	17	CASSLVGARSSGNTIYF	TGTGCCAGCAGCTTGGTGGGAGCAAGGAGCTCTGGAAACACCATATATTTT
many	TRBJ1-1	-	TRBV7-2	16	CASSPRKGKFDTEAFF	TGTGCCAGCAGCCCTCGCAAGGGAAAGTTCGACACTGAAGCTTTCTTT
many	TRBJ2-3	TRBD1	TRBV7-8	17	CASSRRDRGLGADTQYF	TGTGCCAGCAGCCGGAGGGACAGGGGGCTTGGGGCAGATACGCAGTATTTT
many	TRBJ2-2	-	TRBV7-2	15	CASSPPGPNTGELFF	TGTGCCAGCAGCCCGCCAGGGCCGAACACCGGGGAGCTGTTTTTT
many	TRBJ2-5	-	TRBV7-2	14	CASSSKRIQETQYF	TGTGCCAGCAGCTCCAAGCGGATACAAGAGACCCAGTACTTC
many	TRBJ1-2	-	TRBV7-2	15	CASRGDYRNYGGYTF	TGTGCCAGCAGGGGGGACTACCGAAACTATGGTGGCTACACCTTC
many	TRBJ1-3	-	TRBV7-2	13	CASSVDSGNTIYF	TGTGCCAGCAGCGTAGATTCTGGAAACACCATATATTTT
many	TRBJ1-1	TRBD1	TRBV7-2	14	CASSLNGQGVQAFF	TGTGCCAGCAGCTTAAACGGACAGGGGGTCCAAGCTTTCTTT
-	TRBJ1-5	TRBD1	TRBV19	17	CASRAGTGGTWGQPQHF	TGTGCCAGTAGAGCCGGGACAGGGGGTACCTGGGGTCAGCCCCAGCATTTT
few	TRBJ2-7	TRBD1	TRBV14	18	CASSQTPTGAYIFYEQYF	TGTGCCAGCAGCCAAACCCCAACAGGGGCTTATATCTTCTACGAGCAGTACTTC
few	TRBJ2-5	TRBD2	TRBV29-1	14	CSSGEGTFQETQYF	TGCAGCTCTGGGGAGGGAACGTTCCAAGAGACCCAGTACTTC
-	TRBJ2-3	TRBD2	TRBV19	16	CASSTRASGGADTQYF	TGTGCCAGTAGTACGAGGGCTAGCGGGGGAGCAGATACGCAGTATTTT
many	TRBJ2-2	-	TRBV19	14	CASIAEVSTGELFF	TGTGCCAGTATTGCGGAGGTTAGCACCGGGGAGCTGTTTTTT
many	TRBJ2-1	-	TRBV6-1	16	CASRNPGRGLSNEQFF	TGTGCCAGCAGAAATCCCGGCAGGGGCCTTTCCAATGAGCAGTTCTTC
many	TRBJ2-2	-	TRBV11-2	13	CASSPLPTGELFF	TGTGCCAGCAGCCCTCTACCTACCGGGGAGCTGTTTTTT
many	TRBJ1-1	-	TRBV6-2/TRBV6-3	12	CASSYLSSEAFF	TGTGCCAGCAGTTACCTTAGTTCCGAAGCTTTCTTT
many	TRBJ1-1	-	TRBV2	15	CASSEIQGSNTEAFF	TGTGCCAGCAGTGAAATCCAGGGTTCGAACACTGAAGCTTTCTTT
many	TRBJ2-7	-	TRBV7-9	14	CASSTTDVAYEQYF	TGTGCCAGCAGCACCACGGACGTAGCCTACGAGCAGTACTTC
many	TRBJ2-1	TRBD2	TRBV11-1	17	CASSVRDSGGAYNEQFF	TGTGCCAGCAGCGTACGGGATAGCGGGGGGGCCTACAATGAGCAGTTCTTC
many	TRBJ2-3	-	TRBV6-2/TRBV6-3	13	CASSYTGSDTQYF	TGTGCCAGCAGTTACACAGGATCAGATACGCAGTATTTT
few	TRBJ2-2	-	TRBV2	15	CASSEEAGIDGELFF	TGTGCCAGCAGTGAAGAGGCGGGGATTGACGGGGAGCTGTTTTTT
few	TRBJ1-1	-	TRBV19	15	CASKSGARMNTEAFF	TGTGCCAGTAAATCTGGGGCGCGGATGAACACTGAAGCTTTCTTT
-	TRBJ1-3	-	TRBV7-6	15	CASSLGQVSGNTIYF	TGTGCCAGCAGCTTAGGGCAGGTCTCTGGAAACACCATATATTTT
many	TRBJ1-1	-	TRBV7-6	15	CASSPWDRTEGEAFF	TGTGCCAGCAGCCCCTGGGACCGCACGGAAGGTGAAGCTTTCTTT
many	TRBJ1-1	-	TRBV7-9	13	CASSFGQDSEAFF	TGTGCCAGCAGCTTTGGCCAGGATTCCGAAGCTTTCTTT
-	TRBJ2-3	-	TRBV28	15	CASSSPGASTDTQYF	TGTGCCAGCAGCTCGCCGGGAGCTAGCACAGATACGCAGTATTTT
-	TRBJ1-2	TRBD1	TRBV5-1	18	CASSLGPTWDRENYGYTF	TGCGCCAGCAGCTTGGGCCCTACATGGGACAGAGAAAACTATGGCTACACCTTC
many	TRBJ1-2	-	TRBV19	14	CASMGRIVDYGYTF	TGTGCCAGTATGGGAAGGATCGTTGACTATGGCTACACCTTC
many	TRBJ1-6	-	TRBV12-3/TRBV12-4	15	CASSSRTAGNSPLHF	TGTGCCAGCAGTTCCCGGACAGCGGGGAATTCACCCCTCCACTTT
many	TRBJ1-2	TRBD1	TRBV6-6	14	CASSATGANYGYTF	TGTGCCAGCAGTGCGACAGGGGCGAACTATGGCTACACCTTC
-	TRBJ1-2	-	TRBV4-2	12	CASSQEGNGYTF	TGTGCCAGCAGCCAAGAAGGGAATGGCTACACCTTC
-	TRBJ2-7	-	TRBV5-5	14	CASSSLPSLGEQYF	TGTGCCAGCAGCTCCCTACCCAGCCTAGGCGAGCAGTACTTC
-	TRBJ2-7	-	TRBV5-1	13	CASSLEAAYEQYF	TGCGCCAGCAGCTTGGAAGCGGCCTACGAGCAGTACTTC
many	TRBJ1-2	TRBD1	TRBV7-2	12	CASSFYRGSYTF	TGTGCCAGCAGCTTTTACAGGGGGAGCTACACCTTC
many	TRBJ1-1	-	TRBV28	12	CASSRGYTEAFF	TGTGCCAGCAGTAGGGGGTACACTGAAGCTTTCTTT
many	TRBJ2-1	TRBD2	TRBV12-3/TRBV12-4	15	CASSSKRGFYNEQFF	TGTGCCAGCAGTTCCAAGCGGGGGTTCTACAATGAGCAGTTCTTC
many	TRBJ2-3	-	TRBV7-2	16	CASSLVPGISTDTQYF	TGTGCCAGCAGCTTAGTTCCGGGCATAAGCACAGATACGCAGTATTTT
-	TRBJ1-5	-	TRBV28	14	CASSPRVGNQPQHF	TGTGCCAGCAGTCCTCGAGTCGGCAATCAGCCCCAGCATTTT
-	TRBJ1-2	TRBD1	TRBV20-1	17	CSARGGDSPSANYGYTF	TGCAGTGCTAGAGGGGGGGACAGCCCCTCAGCTAACTATGGCTACACCTTC
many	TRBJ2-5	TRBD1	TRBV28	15	CASSSQGAGKETQYF	TGTGCCAGCAGTTCACAGGGGGCCGGCAAAGAGACCCAGTACTTC
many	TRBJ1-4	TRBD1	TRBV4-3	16	CASSQGAGTVGEKLFF	TGCGCCAGCAGCCAAGGTGCCGGGACAGTCGGGGAAAAACTGTTTTTT
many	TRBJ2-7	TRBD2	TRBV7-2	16	CASSLRGGRPSYEQYF	TGTGCCAGCAGCTTACGAGGCGGGAGACCCTCCTACGAGCAGTACTTC
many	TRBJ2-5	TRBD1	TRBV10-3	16	CAISERAGQAQETQYF	TGTGCCATCAGTGAAAGGGCTGGACAGGCGCAAGAGACCCAGTACTTC
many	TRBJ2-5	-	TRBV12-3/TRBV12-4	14	CASSLWAGQETQYF	TGTGCCAGCAGCCTCTGGGCGGGGCAAGAGACCCAGTACTTC
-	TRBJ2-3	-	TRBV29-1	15	CSVEVNGGRTDTQYF	TGCAGCGTTGAGGTGAACGGGGGACGTACAGATACGCAGTATTTT
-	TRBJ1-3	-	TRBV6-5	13	CASRTGSGNTIYF	TGTGCCAGCAGGACAGGTTCAGGAAACACCATATATTTT
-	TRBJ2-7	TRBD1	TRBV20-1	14	CSASRDRVAYEQYF	TGCAGTGCTAGCCGGGACAGGGTCGCCTACGAGCAGTACTTC